The clone carrying this TCR beta chain occurred a few times. Its target is not known. V lost 3 bases and J 9 bases, leaving 22 bases between the germline ends. Germline CDR1 SGHKS, CDR2 YYEKEE (reference sequence). This CDR3 spans 16 amino acids. Time point in this sample: newly diagnosed GD, antithyroid drugs for less than 3 months. PBMCs provided the RNA from which the TCR library was made. It was an endocrinology department in Xi'an, China, that provided the patients. In building TCR beta libraries, iRepertoire HTBI primers were used together with Arm-PCR of CDR3 regions. TCRdb recomputed calls from the multiplex PCR reads with MiXCR, one row per CDR3 protein. The table has about 500,000 distinct CDR3 sequences, about 12% seen once. The data stem from a study of regulatory T cells in long-lasting Graves disease. Study context: Graves' patients, diagnosed recently, had received antithyroid drugs under 3 months. Study outcomes and limitations: TRBV28 was favored in persistent disease, as were TRBJ1-2 and TRBJ2-5.

This sample also belongs to another study, concerning T cells in Graves' hyperthyroidism and ophthalmopathy.

This material consisted of peripheral blood mononuclear cells (PBMCs), taken at new diagnosis, from a patient treated with antithyroid drugs. This receptor was taken from a young woman with Graves disease. The chain joins TRBV5-5 to TRBJ2-1, with D possibly being TRBD1 or TRBD2 (5 bases each). The CDR3 here is CASSSQTGTATGEQFF. The CDR3 nucleotides are TGTGCCAGCAGCTCTCAAACCGGGACGGCGACGGGTGAGCAGTTCTTC.